This T cell receptor beta chain was obtained from a study of technical replicates of blood from a few donors. The CDR3 loop spans 16 amino acids. Germline loops: CDR1 SGHDN, CDR2 FVKESK. Trimming pared 1 base from V and 3 bases from J, leaving 13 bases between. Using immunoSEQ multiplex PCR, the repertoire was profiled, and TCRdb retains in-frame clones only, with some absent. The sample gives 70,000 or so clones, over 70% of which show up once; approximately 4.6% is in the top ten. The gene calls are TRBV14 and TRBJ2-1; no clear D. Sequencing was performed on PBMCs. This TCR was recovered from a human donor in good health. Some clones in this sample may be carry-over from other donors' samples. The CDR3: CASSQAVSTVYNEQFF. CDR3 DNA sequence: TGTGCCAGCAGCCAAGCGGTCTCCACCGTCTACAATGAGCAGTTCTTC.